This is a list of T cell receptor beta chains from one sample in a study of cytomegalovirus exposure and HLA in healthy donors. The assay was immunoSEQ multiplex PCR, and TCRdb's table has in-frame clones only and misses some. The profile shows more than 85,000 clones, 79% of them singletons. Input material: PBMCs. These receptors were obtained from a female donor in good health and CMV-seropositive. The CDR3 runs from the conserved cysteine through the conserved F or W. The D gene is left open where the match is weak. Clone size is not always given. Where it is, it says once, few, many or a class for expanded clones.

TGTGCCAGCAGCCCAACAGGGTTTGACTACAATGAGCAGTTCTTC	CASSPTGFDYNEQFF	TRBJ2-1	TRBV28	.	.
TGTGCCAGCAGGGGGACCGGGACAGCCTACAATGAGCAGTTCTTC	CASRGTGTAYNEQFF	TRBJ2-1	TRBV6-1	.	TRBD1
TGTGCCAGCTCACCCCGACTAGCTTCCGAGCAGTACTTC	CASSPRLASEQYF	TRBJ2-7	TRBV18	.	TRBD2
TGTGCCAGCAGCTCTACGTTAGATGCCTCCTACGAGCAGTACTTC	CASSSTLDASYEQYF	TRBJ2-7	TRBV7-9	.	.
TGCGCCAGCAGCTGGGGGCAGATGGACACCGGGGAGCTGTTTTTT	CASSWGQMDTGELFF	TRBJ2-2	TRBV5-1	.	.
TGTGCCAGCATGCGGCGGACAGGCGGGTACGAGCAGTACTTC	CASMRRTGGYEQYF	TRBJ2-7	TRBV6-1	.	TRBD1
TGTGCCAGCAGCCTAGGGACAGGACACTCTGGGGCCAACGTCCTGACTTTC	CASSLGTGHSGANVLTF	TRBJ2-6	TRBV7-9	few	TRBD1
TGCAGTGCCCTTGACAGGGACGAGCAGTACTTC	CSALDRDEQYF	TRBJ2-7	TRBV20-1	.	TRBD1
TGTGCCAGCAGCCCACACCACCCTGAGGCTAATGAAAAACTGTTTTTT	CASSPHHPEANEKLFF	TRBJ1-4	TRBV9	once	.
TGTGCCAGCAGCTTTAGAGGGGAGACCCAGTACTTC	CASSFRGETQYF	TRBJ2-5	TRBV7-2	.	.
TGTGCCAGCAGGCCAAGAGTGAACACTGAAGCTTTCTTT	CASRPRVNTEAFF	TRBJ1-1	TRBV2	.	.
TGTGCCTCCCACGGGGGTTCCTCCTATAATTCACCCCTCCACTTT	CASHGGSSYNSPLHF	TRBJ1-6	TRBV2	.	.
TGCGCCAGCAGCTTGGCACCACTTGGCACAGATACGCAGTATTTT	CASSLAPLGTDTQYF	TRBJ2-3	TRBV5-1	once	.
TGTGCCAGCAGCTTAGGGGGACAGGGAAGGAATGAGCAGTTCTTC	CASSLGGQGRNEQFF	TRBJ2-1	TRBV7-7	.	TRBD1
TGTGCCAGCACCCAGGGGGCAGGGATGGCCTATGGCTACACCTTC	CASTQGAGMAYGYTF	TRBJ1-2	TRBV27	.	TRBD1
TGCGCCAGCAGCCAAGATCTGAGGGGGGGCACTGAAGCTTTCTTT	CASSQDLRGGTEAFF	TRBJ1-1	TRBV4-3	few	.